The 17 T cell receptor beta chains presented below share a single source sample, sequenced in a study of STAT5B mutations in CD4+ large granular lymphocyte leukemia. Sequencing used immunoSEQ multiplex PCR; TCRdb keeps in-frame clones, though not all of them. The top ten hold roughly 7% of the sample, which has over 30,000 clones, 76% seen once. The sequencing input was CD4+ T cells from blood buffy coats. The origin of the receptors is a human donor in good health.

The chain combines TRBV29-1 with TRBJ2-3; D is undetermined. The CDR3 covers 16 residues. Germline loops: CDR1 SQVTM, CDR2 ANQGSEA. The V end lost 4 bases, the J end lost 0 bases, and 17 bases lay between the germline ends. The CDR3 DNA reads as TGCAGCGTTGTGGCCAGTGGCGTGGGGAGCACAGATACGCAGTATTTT. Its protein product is CSVVASGVGSTDTQYF.

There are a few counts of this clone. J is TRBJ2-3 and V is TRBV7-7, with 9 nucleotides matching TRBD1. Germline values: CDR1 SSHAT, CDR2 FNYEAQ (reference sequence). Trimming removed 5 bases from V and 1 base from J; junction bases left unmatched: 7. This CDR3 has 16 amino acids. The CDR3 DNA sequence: TGTGCCAGCAGCCCGGGACAGGGCAGGGGCACAGATACGCAGTATTTT. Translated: CASSPGQGRGTDTQYF.

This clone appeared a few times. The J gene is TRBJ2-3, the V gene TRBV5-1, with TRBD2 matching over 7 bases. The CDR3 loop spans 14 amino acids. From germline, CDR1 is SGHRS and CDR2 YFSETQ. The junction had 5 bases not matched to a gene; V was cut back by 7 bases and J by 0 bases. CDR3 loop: CASELAPSTDTQYF. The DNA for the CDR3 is TGCGCCAGCGAACTAGCGCCTAGCACAGATACGCAGTATTTT.

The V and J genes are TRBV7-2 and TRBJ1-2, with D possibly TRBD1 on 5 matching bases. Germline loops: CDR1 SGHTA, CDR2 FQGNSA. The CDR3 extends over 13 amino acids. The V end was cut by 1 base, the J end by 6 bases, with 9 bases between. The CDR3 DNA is TGTGCCAGCAGCTTAGGGACAAGTAATGGCTACACCTTC. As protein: CASSLGTSNGYTF.

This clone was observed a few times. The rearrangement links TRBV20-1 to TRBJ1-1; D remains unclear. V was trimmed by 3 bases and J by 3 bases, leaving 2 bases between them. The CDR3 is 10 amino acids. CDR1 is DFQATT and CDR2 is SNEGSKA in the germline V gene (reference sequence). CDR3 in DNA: TGCAGTGCTAGCGACACTGAAGCTTTCTTT. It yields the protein CSASDTEAFF.

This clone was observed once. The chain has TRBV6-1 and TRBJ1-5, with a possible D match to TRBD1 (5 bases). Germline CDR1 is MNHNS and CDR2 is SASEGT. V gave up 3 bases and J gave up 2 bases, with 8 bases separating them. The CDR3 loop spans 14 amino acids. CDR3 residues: CASSDTGRNQPQHF. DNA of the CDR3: TGTGCCAGCAGTGACACAGGACGCAATCAGCCCCAGCATTTT.

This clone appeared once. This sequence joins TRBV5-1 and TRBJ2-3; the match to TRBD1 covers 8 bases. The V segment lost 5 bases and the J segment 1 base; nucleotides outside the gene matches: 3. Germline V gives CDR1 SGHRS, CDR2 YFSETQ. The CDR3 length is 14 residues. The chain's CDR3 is CASRRGQGTDTQYF. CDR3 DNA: TGCGCCAGCAGACGGGGACAGGGCACAGATACGCAGTATTTT.

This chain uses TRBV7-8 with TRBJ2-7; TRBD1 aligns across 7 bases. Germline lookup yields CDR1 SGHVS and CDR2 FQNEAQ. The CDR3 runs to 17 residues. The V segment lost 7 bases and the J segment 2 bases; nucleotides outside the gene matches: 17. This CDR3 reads CASTPTERQGVTYEQYF. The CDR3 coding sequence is TGTGCCAGCACCCCAACCGAGAGACAGGGCGTCACCTACGAGCAGTACTTC.

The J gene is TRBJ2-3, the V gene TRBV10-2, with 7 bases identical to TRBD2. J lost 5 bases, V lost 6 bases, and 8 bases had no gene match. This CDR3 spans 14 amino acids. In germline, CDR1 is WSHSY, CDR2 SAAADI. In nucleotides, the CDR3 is TGCGCCAGCAGGGCGAGCGGGGCGCGAGATACGCAGTATTTT. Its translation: CASRASGARDTQYF.

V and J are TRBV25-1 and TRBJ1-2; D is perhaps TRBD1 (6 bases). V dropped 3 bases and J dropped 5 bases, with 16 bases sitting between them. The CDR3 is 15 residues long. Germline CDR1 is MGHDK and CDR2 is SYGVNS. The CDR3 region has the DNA TGTGCCAGCAGTGATGGGGGGCGCCCCGAATATGGCTACACCTTC. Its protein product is CASSDGGRPEYGYTF.

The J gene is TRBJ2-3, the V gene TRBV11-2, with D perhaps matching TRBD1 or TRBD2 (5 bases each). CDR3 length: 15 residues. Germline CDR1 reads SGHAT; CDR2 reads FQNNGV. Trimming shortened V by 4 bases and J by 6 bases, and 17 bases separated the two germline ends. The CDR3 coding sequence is TGTGCCAGCAGCTCCGTTCGGGGACGAGGGGATACGCAGTATTTT. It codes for CASSSVRGRGDTQYF.

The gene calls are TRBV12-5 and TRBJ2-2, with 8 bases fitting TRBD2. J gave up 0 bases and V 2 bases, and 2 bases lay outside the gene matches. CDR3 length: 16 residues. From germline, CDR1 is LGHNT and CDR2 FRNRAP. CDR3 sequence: CASGLFSGANTGELFF. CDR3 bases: TGTGCTAGTGGTTTGTTTAGCGGGGCGAACACCGGGGAGCTGTTTTTT.

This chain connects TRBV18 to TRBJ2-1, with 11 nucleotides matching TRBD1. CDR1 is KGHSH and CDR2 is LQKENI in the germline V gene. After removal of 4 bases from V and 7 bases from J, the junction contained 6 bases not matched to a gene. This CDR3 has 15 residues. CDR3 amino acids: CASSRTGGLMNEQFF. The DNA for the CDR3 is TGTGCCAGCTCACGGACAGGGGGCCTGATGAATGAGCAGTTCTTC.

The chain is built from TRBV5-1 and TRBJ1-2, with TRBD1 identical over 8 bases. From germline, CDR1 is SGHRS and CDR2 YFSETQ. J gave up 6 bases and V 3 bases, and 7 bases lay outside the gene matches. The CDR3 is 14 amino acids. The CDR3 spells CASSSYTGGNGYTF. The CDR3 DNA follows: TGCGCCAGCAGCTCCTACACAGGGGGAAATGGCTACACCTTC.

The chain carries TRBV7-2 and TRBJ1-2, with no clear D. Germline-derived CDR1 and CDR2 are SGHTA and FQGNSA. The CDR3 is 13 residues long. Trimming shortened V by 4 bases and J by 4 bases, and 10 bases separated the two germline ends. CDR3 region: CASSSDGFYGYTF. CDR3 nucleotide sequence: TGTGCCAGCAGCTCGGACGGATTCTATGGCTACACCTTC.

The CDR3 region is CASSDPAGDQETQYF. The CDR3, as DNA: TGTGCCAGCAGTGACCCGGCGGGAGATCAAGAGACCCAGTACTTC. V gene TRBV5-4 combines with J gene TRBJ2-5; 7 bases agree with TRBD2. Germline values: CDR1 SGHNT, CDR2 YYREEE (reference sequence). The CDR3 runs 15 residues. V trimming: 5 bases; J trimming: 2 bases; junction bases outside the gene matches: 9.

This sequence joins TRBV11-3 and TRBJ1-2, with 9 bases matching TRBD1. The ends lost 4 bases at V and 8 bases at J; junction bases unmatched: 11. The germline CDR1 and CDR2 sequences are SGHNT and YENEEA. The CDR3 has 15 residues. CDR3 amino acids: CASSSTTGTGRGYTF. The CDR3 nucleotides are TGTGCCAGCAGCTCAACTACCGGGACAGGGCGAGGCTACACCTTC.